The 27 T cell receptor beta chains in this list originate from one sample, sequenced in a study of tumor and adjacent non-tumor tissue in lung cancer. The library came from three nested PCR rounds adapted from ARM-PCR protocols. Using its own MiXCR run on the multiplex PCR reads, TCRdb lists one record per CDR3 protein. The sample has roughly 75,000 distinct CDR3 sequences, about 82% seen once. This sample's RNA came from whole unsorted tissue. The normal lung tissue was taken more than 3 cm from the tumor edge. Sequencing used distant non-tumor lung tissue. All receptors derive from a man between 60 and 70 years old with non-small cell lung cancer.

As concerns this clonotype: One end of the junction fails to match germline, which may point to a read error. The chain has TRBV11-2 and TRBJ2-6; 7 nucleotides line up with TRBD1. This CDR3 region has 19 residues. Looked up from germline, CDR1 is SGHAT and CDR2 is FQNNGV. Written as DNA, the CDR3 is TGTGCCAGCAGCTTAGTTCCAAAGGACAGGCCCTCTGGGGCCTACTTCCTGAGTTTC. It translates to CASSLVPKDRPSGAYFLSF.

A remark on this clonotype: A read error may account for a junction end that differs from germline. This chain connects TRBV20-1 to TRBJ2-2, with 9 bases lining up with TRBD1. The germline V gene encodes CDR1 DFQATT and CDR2 SNEGSKA (reference sequence). The CDR3 extends over 16 amino acids. For the CDR3, the DNA is TGCCGTGCTAGAGACCCACGACAGGGGGTCACCGGGGAGCTGTTTTTT. This encodes CRARDPRQGVTGELFF.

Details on this clonotype: One end of the junction is discordant with germline, which a read error may explain. This sequence joins TRBV11-2 and TRBJ1-6; TRBD1 aligns across 8 bases. This CDR3 has 17 amino acids. Germline V lookup: CDR1 SGHAT, CDR2 FQNNGV. CDR3 sequence: CPSSQKTRTGLESPLHF. CDR3 DNA sequence: TGTCCCAGCAGCCAGAAAACGCGGACAGGGCTAGAATCACCCCTTCACTTT.

This chain joins TRBV11-3 and TRBJ2-5; D call uncertain. The germline CDR1 and CDR2 sequences are SGHNT and YENEEA. Trimming shortened V by 3 bases and J by 5 bases, and 10 bases separated the two germline ends. The CDR3 totals 13 residues. In DNA, the CDR3 is TGTGCCAGCAGCTTTACCAGAGATGAGACCCAGTACTTC. Translation: CASSFTRDETQYF. Full variable domain (outside the CDR3, taken from reference TRBV11-3 and TRBJ2-5): EAGVVQSPRYKIIEKKQPVAFWCNPISGHNTLYWYLQNLGQGPELLIRYENEEAVDDSQLPKDRFSAERLKGVDSTLKIQPAELGDSAVYLCASSFTRDETQYFGPGTRLLVL.

Note on this clonotype: This clone may be a read error of a much larger clone one base away. The chain uses TRBV4-1 and TRBJ1-4; 7 nucleotides line up with TRBD1. CDR1 and CDR2 (germline): MGHRA, YSYEKL. The CDR3 has 15 residues. V lost 6 bases and J lost 7; bases outside the gene matches: 11. CDR3 sequence: CASRGDSNTREKLFF. The CDR3, as DNA: TGCGCCAGCAGGGGGGACAGCAATACGCGTGAAAAACTGTTTTTT.

The V and J genes are TRBV29-1 and TRBJ2-1; D is possibly TRBD2 (5 bases). The CDR3 loop spans 13 amino acids. The V gene's germline CDR1 is SQVTM and CDR2 ANQGSEA. Trimming stripped 8 bases from V and 15 bases from J, with 26 bases between. CDR3 sequence reads: CSLDCSEDPLRFF. Here the CDR3 DNA reads TGCAGCCTGGACTGTTCGGAGGACCCTTTACGGTTCTTC.

The rearrangement joins TRBV29-1 to TRBJ2-7, with 12 positions matching TRBD2. CDR3 length equals 15 residues. CDR1 and CDR2 from the germline V gene are SQVTM and ANQGSEA. With V trimmed by 7 bases and J by 3 bases, 10 bases remained unmatched. CDR3 in DNA: TGCAGCGCCCTTCGGACTAGCGGGATGGACTACGAGCAGTACTTC. This encodes CSALRTSGMDYEQYF.

This clonotype was recorded at least ten times. The chain is built from TRBV20-1 and TRBJ1-6; D gene ambiguous. The germline V gene encodes CDR1 DFQATT and CDR2 SNEGSKA (reference sequence). The CDR3 runs 13 residues. The V end was cut by 2 bases, the J end by 3 bases, with 5 bases between. The DNA of the CDR3 is TGCAGTGCTAGACAGTTCTATAATTCACCCCTCCACTTT. Its translation: CSARQFYNSPLHF.

V gene TRBV5-1 combines with J gene TRBJ2-2; tentative D call: TRBD1 (5 bases). V lost 0 bases to trimming and J lost 4 bases, with 10 bases between them. CDR3 size: 15 residues. The germline gives CDR1 SGHRS, CDR2 YFSETQ. The CDR3 DNA is TGCGCCAGCAGCTTGGTGGGCCAGGGCACCGGGGAGCTGTTTTTT. Residues: CASSLVGQGTGELFF.

Concerning this clonotype itself: The missing conserved phenylalanine or tryptophan at the end of this CDR3 makes a read error likely. The gene calls are TRBV11-2 and TRBJ1-1; possibly TRBD1 for D (6 bases). This CDR3 is built from 14 residues. CDR1 is SGHAT, CDR2 FQNNGV, per germline. The CDR3 loop reads CVSSPDRLNTEAFL. DNA of the CDR3: TGTGTCAGCAGCCCCGACAGGCTTAACACTGAAGCTTTCCTT.

Worth noting for this clonotype: One end of the junction varies from germline; a read error may be responsible. This chain connects TRBV11-3 to TRBJ2-7, with D perhaps matching TRBD1 or TRBD2 (5 bases each). There are 13 residues in the CDR3. CDR1 is SGHNT and CDR2 is YENEEA in the germline V gene. CDR3 DNA sequence: TGTGCCAGCAGCTCCGACGGGACCTACGAGAAGTACTTC. This codes for CASSSDGTYEKYF.

Only a few counts were recorded for this clonotype. This sequence may be a read error, since a much larger clone differs from it by one base. The chain employs TRBV29-1 and TRBJ2-7; D might be TRBD2 (6 bases). V lost 2 bases and J lost 6, with 23 bases in between. The CDR3 has 16 amino acids. From germline, CDR1 is SQVTM and CDR2 ANQGSEA. CDR3 DNA: TGCAGCGTTGAACTCGGGAGTCACGGGAGTGCTTCCGAGCAGTACTTC. Amino acids: CSVELGSHGSASEQYF.

In regard to this clonotype: Here the CDR3 omits its conserved ending phenylalanine or tryptophan, so a read error is the likely source. V gene TRBV4-3 combines with J gene TRBJ1-1; no reliable D call. V was shortened by 0 bases and J by 4 bases, with 18 bases between the two germline ends. CDR1 and CDR2 (germline): LGHNA, YSLEER. This CDR3 has 17 residues. Here the CDR3 DNA reads TGCGCCAGCAGCCAAGACGTTCCGGGTAGTTCAGGCACTGAAGCTTTCTAT. It translates to CASSQDVPGSSGTEAFY.

For this clonotype: It is likely a read error, because the conserved phenylalanine at the end of the CDR3 is missing. The chain has TRBV11-1 and TRBJ2-1; TRBD1 aligns across 8 bases. Germline-derived CDR1 and CDR2 are SGHAT and FQDESV (reference sequence). This CDR3 has 21 residues. In DNA, the CDR3 is TGTACCAGCAGCTTAGCTTGGGGCAGGGGGCTTAGTCGAAGCTCCTACAATGAGCAGTTCCTC. Protein product: CTSSLAWGRGLSRSSYNEQFL.

Concerning this clonotype: It is likely a read error, because the conserved phenylalanine at the end of the CDR3 is missing. The chain combines TRBV11-3 with TRBJ2-3; D possibly uses TRBD1 or TRBD2 (6 bases each). CDR1 and CDR2 (germline): SGHNT, YENEEA. The CDR3 runs to 19 residues. The V and J ends lost 0 bases and 1 base respectively, with 20 bases between them. This chain's CDR3 is CASSLDSLEVGGRTDTQYV. In nucleotides, the CDR3 is TGTGCCAGCAGCTTAGATTCCCTAGAAGTCGGGGGCCGCACAGATACGCAGTATGTT.

This clonotype was counted ten times or more. The V and J genes are TRBV4-2 and TRBJ2-7; D gene unclear. Germline values: CDR1 LGHNA, CDR2 YNFKEQ. Trimming removed 0 bases at V and 7 bases at J, with 7 bases between. The CDR3 loop spans 12 amino acids. CDR3 loop: CASSQEGREQYF. The DNA for the CDR3 is TGTGCCAGCAGCCAAGAAGGTAGGGAGCAGTACTTC.

This clonotype was counted ten times or more. The chain is built from TRBV29-1 and TRBJ2-1; TRBD2 aligns across 13 bases. CDR3 length: 13 amino acids. Per germline, CDR1 SQVTM and CDR2 ANQGSEA. Unmatched junction bases numbered 1, after V lost 2 bases and J lost 9 bases. The CDR3, as DNA: TGCAGCGTTGAAACTAGCGGGAGGGGTGAGCAGTTCTTC. Protein: CSVETSGRGEQFF.

On this clonotype: One end of the junction is discordant with germline, which a read error may explain. The V call is TRBV11-3, the J call TRBJ2-5; 7 positions agree with TRBD1. There are 16 residues in the CDR3. The germline CDR1 and CDR2 sequences are SGHNT and YENEEA. The DNA for the CDR3 is TGCACCAGCAGCTTAAGGGGTCGGACAGGAGAAGAGACCCAGTACTTC. It translates to CTSSLRGRTGEETQYF.

Turning to this clonotype: A much more abundant neighbour one base away suggests this may be a read error. The chain has TRBV5-4 and TRBJ2-5; 10 nucleotides agree with TRBD2. Germline values: CDR1 SGHNT, CDR2 YYREEE (reference sequence). CDR3 length: 15 amino acids. After removal of 4 bases from V and 6 bases from J, the junction contained 9 bases not matched to a gene. CDR3 DNA: TGTGCCAGCAGCACCGAGCGGGAGGGCCCTCAGACCCAGTACTTC. Translated: CASSTEREGPQTQYF.

Concerning this clonotype: The junction departs from germline at one end; a sequencing error may be responsible. J is TRBJ2-1 and V is TRBV6-5; D possibly corresponds to TRBD2 (6 bases). This CDR3 comprises 17 residues. From germline, CDR1 is MNHEY and CDR2 SVGAGI. CDR3 DNA sequence: TGTGCCAGCAGTTACACCGGGACTGGAGGCACCTACAATGAGCAGGTCTTC. It encodes CASSYTGTGGTYNEQVF.

The V and J genes are TRBV20-1 and TRBJ2-3; TRBD2 matches at 8 bases. Germline V gene lookup returns CDR1 DFQATT and CDR2 SNEGSKA (reference sequence). Losses at the gene ends were 3 bases for V and 2 bases for J; bases not matched to a gene: 10. The CDR3 loop spans 16 amino acids. For the CDR3, the DNA is TGCAGTGCTAGCCCCTGTAGCGGGGCTTACACAGATACGCAGTATTTT. Translation: CSASPCSGAYTDTQYF.

The V gene is TRBV11-2, the J gene TRBJ2-5, with 7 nucleotides matching TRBD1. This CDR3 comprises 14 residues. Germline-derived CDR1 and CDR2 are SGHAT and FQNNGV. After removal of 7 bases from V and 8 bases from J, the junction contained 13 bases not matched to a gene. DNA of the CDR3: TGTGCCAGCAACCCCGGACAGGTTCTGGAAACCCAGTACTTC. Translation gives CASNPGQVLETQYF.

In regard to this clonotype: The germline gene is not matched at one end of the junction; a read error may be the cause. This chain connects TRBV4-1 to TRBJ2-7, with TRBD2 matching 8 bases. Germline CDR1 reads MGHRA; CDR2 reads YSYEKL. This CDR3 spans 14 amino acids. The CDR3 loop reads CASSQDRGGYEQYF. The CDR3 nucleotides read TGCGCCAGCAGCCAAGATCGGGGGGGCTACGAGCAGTACTTT.

A remark on this clonotype: One junction end does not reproduce the germline sequence, and a read error may be involved. The genes are TRBV20-1 and TRBJ2-7; possible D gene TRBD1, 6 bases. Germline CDR1 is DFQATT and CDR2 is SNEGSKA (reference sequence). The CDR3 contains 15 residues. CDR3 bases: TGTAGTACTACCAACGTCCGGGACACCGGGCGGGCGCAGTACTTC. Translation: CSTTNVRDTGRAQYF.

This clonotype was detected many times. The chain combines TRBV28 with TRBJ1-5; D is uncertain. The germline V gene has CDR1 MDHEN and CDR2 SYDVKM. The CDR3 has 16 amino acids. Trimming removed 1 base from V and 0 bases from J, with 10 bases in between. This CDR3 reads CASSLSEDLSNQPQHF. The CDR3 DNA reads TGTGCCAGCAGTTTATCGGAGGATCTTAGCAATCAGCCCCAGCATTTT.

There are a few counts of this clonotype. A single base separates this from a much larger clone, so it may be a read error. The chain combines TRBV20-1 with TRBJ1-2, with D unclear. CDR3 length equals 12 residues. CDR1 is DFQATT and CDR2 is SNEGSKA in the germline V gene (reference sequence). Trimming pared 0 bases from V and 8 bases from J, leaving 10 bases between. The CDR3, as DNA: TGCAGTGCTAGAGAAAAGCCTTGGGGCTACACCTTC. Translation gives CSAREKPWGYTF.

A remark on this clonotype: No conserved phenylalanine or tryptophan ends this CDR3, so it is likely a read error. The rearrangement joins TRBV5-5 to TRBJ2-7; TRBD1 is a possible D gene (5 bases). The CDR3 sequence is 16 residues long. Deletions cut 4 bases from V and 1 base from J, with 18 bases between. Germline assignment: CDR1 SGHKS and CDR2 YYEKEE (reference sequence). CDR3 amino acids: CASSMAVAAGSYEQYS. DNA for the CDR3: TGTGCCAGCAGCATGGCCGTAGCAGCAGGGTCCTACGAGCAGTACTCC.